This T cell receptor beta chain came from a study of neurological immune-mediated disorders. With 10-nucleotide random UMIs included, cDNA was synthesized by 5'RACE. MiXCR, applied by TCRdb to the 5' RACE reads, yields one record per CDR3 protein. The data show about 22,000 distinct CDR3 sequences, around 6.2% seen once. The junction had 11 bases not matched to a gene; V was cut back by 0 bases and J by 2 bases. Germline V CDR1 and CDR2: DFQATT, SNEGSKA (reference sequence). CDR3 length: 17 residues. This clonotype was picked up many times. Each sorted-subset library came from about a million CD4+ or CD8+ T cells.

The sample was CD8+ T cells from blood. This TCR came from a man younger than 35 in good health. V gene TRBV20-1 combines with J gene TRBJ2-7; TRBD2 matches at 9 bases. CDR3 loop: CSARDKIGRGGTYEQYF. The CDR3 region has the DNA TGCAGTGCTAGAGACAAGATTGGGCGGGGGGGGACCTACGAGCAGTACTTC.